This T cell receptor (beta chain) was captured in a study of cytomegalovirus exposure and HLA in healthy donors. This CDR3 spans 14 amino acids. CDR1 SGDLS and CDR2 YYNGEE come from the germline V gene. Trimming left V 3 bases short and J 2 bases short, with 10 bases between. Method: immunoSEQ multiplex PCR; TCRdb's copy keeps in-frame clones and lacks some. Of under 200,000 clones in the sample, under 90% were seen once. The sequenced sample was PBMCs. The gene calls are TRBV9 and TRBJ2-3, with D perhaps TRBD1 (6 bases). The sequence derives from a man younger than 35 in good health and CMV-seropositive. The DNA for the CDR3 is TGTGCCAGCAGCGAGGGACATTACACAGATACGCAGTATTTT. Translated, it gives CASSEGHYTDTQYF.